This T cell receptor beta chain was identified in a study of CD8 T cells in Susac syndrome. Germline V gene lookup returns CDR1 LGHNA and CDR2 YSLEER. The CDR3 has 14 amino acids. With 1 base removed from V and 2 bases from J, the gap between germline ends came to 7 bases. Reverse transcription of roughly 0.45 to 1 ug RNA was performed with random hexamers. Using its own MiXCR run on the immunoSEQ multiplex PCR reads, TCRdb lists one record per CDR3 protein. The table records roughly 50,000 distinct CDR3 sequences, nearly 95% of them present only once. V is TRBV4-3 and J is TRBJ2-3; no clear D gene. This TCR derives from a human donor in good health. Material: CD8+ T cells from PBMCs. This chain's CDR3 is CASSQGPTTDTQYF. For the CDR3, the DNA is TGCGCCAGCAGCCAAGGGCCCACCACAGATACGCAGTATTTT.